What follows is one T cell receptor beta chain and its context. Its cognate antigen is unknown. A junction boundary mismatches the germline segment, possibly from a read error. The data were obtained in a study of Graves' ophthalmopathy and Graves' hyperthyroidism. For the study at large: Peripheral blood was collected at initial diagnosis, before any treatment.

None of the included patients had other autoimmune diseases, uncontrolled infections, pregnancy or lactation, as these led to exclusion. Study findings and constraints: Detected in blood as well were most expanded thyroid clonotypes with frequency above 0.001.

The study amplified TCR beta CDR3 regions using RNA transcripts. First-round RT-PCR with HTBI primers preceded a second-round multiplex PCR. TCRdb used MiXCR to reprocess the multiplex PCR reads, holding one entry per CDR3 protein. The sample has about 740,000 distinct CDR3 sequences, approximately 40% seen once. Germline CDR1 and CDR2: SEHNR and FQNEAQ (reference sequence). This CDR3 is 14 amino acids long. The chain couples TRBV7-9 to TRBJ2-7; no reliable D call. The receptor was derived from an adult man with Graves' ophthalmopathy. Specimen: peripheral blood. For the CDR3, the DNA is TGCGCCAGCAGCCAAGCGTTGGATTTCTACGAGCAGTACTTC. This sequence encodes CASSQALDFYEQYF.